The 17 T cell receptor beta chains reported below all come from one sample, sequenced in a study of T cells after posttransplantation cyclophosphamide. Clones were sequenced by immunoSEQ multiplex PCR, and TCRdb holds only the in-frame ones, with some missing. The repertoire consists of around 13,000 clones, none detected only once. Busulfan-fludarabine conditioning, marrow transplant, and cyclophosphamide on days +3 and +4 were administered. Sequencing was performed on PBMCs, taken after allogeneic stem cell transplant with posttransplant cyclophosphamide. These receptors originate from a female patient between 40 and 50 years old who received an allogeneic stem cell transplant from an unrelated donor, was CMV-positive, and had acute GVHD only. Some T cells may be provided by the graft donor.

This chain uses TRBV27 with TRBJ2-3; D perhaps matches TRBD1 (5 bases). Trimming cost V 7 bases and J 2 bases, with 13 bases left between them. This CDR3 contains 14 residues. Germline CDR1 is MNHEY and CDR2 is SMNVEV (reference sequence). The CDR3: CASNTYRNTDTQYF. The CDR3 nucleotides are TGTGCCAGCAATACGTACAGGAACACAGATACGCAGTATTTT.

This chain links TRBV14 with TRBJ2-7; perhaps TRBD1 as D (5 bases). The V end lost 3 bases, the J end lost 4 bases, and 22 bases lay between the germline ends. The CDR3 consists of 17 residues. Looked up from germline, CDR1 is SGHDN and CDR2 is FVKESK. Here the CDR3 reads CASSHTNPRQGRYEQYF. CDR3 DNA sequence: TGTGCCAGCAGCCACACTAACCCCCGGCAGGGTCGGTACGAGCAGTACTTC. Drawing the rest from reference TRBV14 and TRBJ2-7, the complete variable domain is EAGVTQFPSHSVIEKGQTVTLRCDPISGHDNLYWYRRVMGKEIKFLLHFVKESKQDESGMPNNRFLAERTGGTYSTLKVQPAELEDSGVYFCASSHTNPRQGRYEQYFGPGTRLTVT.

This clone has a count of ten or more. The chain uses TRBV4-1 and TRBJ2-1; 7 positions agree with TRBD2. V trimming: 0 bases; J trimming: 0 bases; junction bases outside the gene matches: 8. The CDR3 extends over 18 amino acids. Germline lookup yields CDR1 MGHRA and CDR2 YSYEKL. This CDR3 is CASSQERGGGSSYNEQFF. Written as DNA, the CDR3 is TGCGCCAGCAGCCAAGAACGTGGCGGGGGAAGCTCCTACAATGAGCAGTTCTTC.

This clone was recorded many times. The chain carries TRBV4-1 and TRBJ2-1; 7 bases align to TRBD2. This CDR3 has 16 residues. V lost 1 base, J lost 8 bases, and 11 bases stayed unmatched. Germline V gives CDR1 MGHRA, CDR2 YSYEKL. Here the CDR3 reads CASSQGLGGSDDEQFF. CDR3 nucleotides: TGCGCCAGCAGCCAAGGGCTGGGCGGGAGTGACGATGAGCAGTTCTTC.

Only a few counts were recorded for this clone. CDR3 loop: CATSTRGLAGFNEQFF. The CDR3 DNA is TGTGCCACCAGCACTCGGGGACTAGCGGGGTTCAATGAGCAGTTCTTC. J is TRBJ2-1 and V is TRBV15; 13 bases map to TRBD2. CDR3 length: 16 amino acids. The V and J ends lost 4 bases and 6 bases, in that order; junction bases with no gene match: 6. The germline gives CDR1 LNHNV, CDR2 YYDKDF (reference sequence). The full variable domain, completed using reference TRBV15 and TRBJ2-1, is DAMVIQNPRYQVTQFGKPVTLSCSQTLNHNVMYWYQQKSSQAPKLLFHYYDKDFNNEADTPDNFQSRRPNTSFCFLDIRSPGLGDTAMYLCATSTRGLAGFNEQFFGPGTRLTVL.

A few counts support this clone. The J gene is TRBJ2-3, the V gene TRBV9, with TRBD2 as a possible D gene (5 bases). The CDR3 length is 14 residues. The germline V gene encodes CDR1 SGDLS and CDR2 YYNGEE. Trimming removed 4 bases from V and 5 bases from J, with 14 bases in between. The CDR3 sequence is CASSFGLRKDTQYF. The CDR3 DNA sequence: TGTGCCAGCAGCTTCGGACTCCGCAAAGATACGCAGTATTTT.

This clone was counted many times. The CDR3 loop is CASSPGTGGVNEQFF. The CDR3 region has the DNA TGTGCCAGCAGCCCCGGGACTGGGGGGGTCAATGAGCAGTTCTTC. The chain is built from TRBV7-3 and TRBJ2-1; 7 nucleotides agree with TRBD2. Trimming cost V 5 bases and J 6 bases; bases outside gene matches: 10. The germline gives CDR1 SGHTA, CDR2 FQGTGA. The CDR3 has 15 amino acids.

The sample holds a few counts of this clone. DNA of the CDR3: TGCGCCAGCAGCCAAGACCCCGACAGACCTCTTGTCACCGGGGAGCTGTTTTTT. It encodes CASSQDPDRPLVTGELFF. The chain combines TRBV4-3 with TRBJ2-2; tentatively, D is TRBD1 (5 bases). The V end was cut by 0 bases, the J end by 4 bases, with 18 bases between. Per germline, CDR1 LGHNA and CDR2 YSLEER. This CDR3 contains 18 residues.

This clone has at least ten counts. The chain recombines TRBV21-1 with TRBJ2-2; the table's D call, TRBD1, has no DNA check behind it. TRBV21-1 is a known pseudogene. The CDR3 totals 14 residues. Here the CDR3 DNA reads TGTGCCAGCCGAGAGACAGGGAACACCGGGGAGCTGTTTTTT. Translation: CASRETGNTGELFF.

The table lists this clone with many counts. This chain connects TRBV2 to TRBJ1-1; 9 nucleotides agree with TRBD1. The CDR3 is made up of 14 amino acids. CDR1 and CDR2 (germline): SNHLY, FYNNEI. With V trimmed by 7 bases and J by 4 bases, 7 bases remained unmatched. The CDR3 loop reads CASTTTGGTTEAFF. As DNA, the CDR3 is TGTGCCAGCACCACGACAGGGGGTACCACTGAAGCTTTCTTT.

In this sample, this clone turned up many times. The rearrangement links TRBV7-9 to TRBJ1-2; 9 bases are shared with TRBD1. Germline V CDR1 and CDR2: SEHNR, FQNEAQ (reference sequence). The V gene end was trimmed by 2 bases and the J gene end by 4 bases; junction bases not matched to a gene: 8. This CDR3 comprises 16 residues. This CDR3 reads CASSLSGQGHFYGYTF. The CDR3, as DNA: TGTGCCAGCAGCTTATCGGGACAGGGCCACTTCTATGGCTACACCTTC.

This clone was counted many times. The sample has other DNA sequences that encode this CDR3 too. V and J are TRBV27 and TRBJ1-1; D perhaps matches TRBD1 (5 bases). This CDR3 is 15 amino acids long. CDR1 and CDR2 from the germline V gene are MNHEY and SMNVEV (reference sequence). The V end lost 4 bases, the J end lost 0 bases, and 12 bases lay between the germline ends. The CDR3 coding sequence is TGTGCCAGCAGTTGGAATGCAGGGTTGAACACTGAAGCTTTCTTT. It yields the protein CASSWNAGLNTEAFF.

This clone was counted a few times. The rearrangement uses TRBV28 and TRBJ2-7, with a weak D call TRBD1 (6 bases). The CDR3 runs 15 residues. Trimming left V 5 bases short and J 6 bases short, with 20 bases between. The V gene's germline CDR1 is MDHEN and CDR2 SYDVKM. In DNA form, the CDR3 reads TGTGCCAGCAGTAGGGGGACGCACTTCGGACTCGAGCAGTACTTC. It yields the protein CASSRGTHFGLEQYF.

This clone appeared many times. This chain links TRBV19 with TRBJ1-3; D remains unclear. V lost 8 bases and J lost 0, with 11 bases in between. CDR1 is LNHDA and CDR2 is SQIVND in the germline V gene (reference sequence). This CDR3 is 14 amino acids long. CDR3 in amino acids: CASPSGSSGNTIYF. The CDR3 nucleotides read TGTGCCAGTCCTTCAGGTTCCTCTGGAAACACCATATATTTT.

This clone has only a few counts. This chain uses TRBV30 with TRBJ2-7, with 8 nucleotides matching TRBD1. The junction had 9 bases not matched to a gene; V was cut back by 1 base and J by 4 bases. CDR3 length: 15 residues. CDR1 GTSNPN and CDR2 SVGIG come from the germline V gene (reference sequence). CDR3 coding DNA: TGTGCCTGGAGTGCCGGACAGGGTCAATCTTACGAGCAGTACTTC. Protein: CAWSAGQGQSYEQYF.

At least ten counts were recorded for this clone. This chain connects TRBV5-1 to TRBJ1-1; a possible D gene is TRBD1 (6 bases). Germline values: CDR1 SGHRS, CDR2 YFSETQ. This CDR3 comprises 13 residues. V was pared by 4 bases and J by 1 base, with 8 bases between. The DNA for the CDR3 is TGCGCCAGCAGCCCGACAGGGAACACTGAAGCTTTCTTT. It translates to CASSPTGNTEAFF.

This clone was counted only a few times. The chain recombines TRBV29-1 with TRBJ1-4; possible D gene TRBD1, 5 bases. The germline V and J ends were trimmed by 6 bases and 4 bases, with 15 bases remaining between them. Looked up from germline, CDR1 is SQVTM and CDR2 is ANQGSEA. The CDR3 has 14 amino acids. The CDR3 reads CSVTRAELNEKLFF. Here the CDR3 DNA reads TGCAGCGTGACCAGGGCGGAACTTAATGAAAAACTGTTTTTT.